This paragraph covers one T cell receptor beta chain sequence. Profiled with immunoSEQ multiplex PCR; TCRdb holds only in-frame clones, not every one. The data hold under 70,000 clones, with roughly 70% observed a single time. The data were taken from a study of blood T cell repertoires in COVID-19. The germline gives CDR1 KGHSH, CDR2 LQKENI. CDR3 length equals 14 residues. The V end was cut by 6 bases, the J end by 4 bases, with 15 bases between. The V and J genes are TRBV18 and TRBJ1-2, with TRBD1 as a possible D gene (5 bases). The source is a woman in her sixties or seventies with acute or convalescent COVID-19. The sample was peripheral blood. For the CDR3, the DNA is TGTGCCAGCTCCCCCGCGGGGGATAGCTATGGCTACACCTTC. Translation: CASSPAGDSYGYTF.